Following are 5 T cell receptor beta chains from one sample sequenced in a study of shared clonotypes between healthy human individuals. Using immunoSEQ multiplex PCR, the repertoire was profiled, and TCRdb retains in-frame clones only, with some absent. The sample consists of 1.5 million to 2.5 million clones, about 94% of them appearing once. Only CD45RO-negative cells positively selected for CCR7 counted as naive CD8 cells, so terminally differentiated effector memory CD45RA+ cells were excluded. The sequencing input was naive CD8+ T cells sorted from blood. The receptors were sampled from a man between 18 and 29 years old in good health.

As to this clone: This sample includes further DNA sequences coding for the same CDR3. The chain combines TRBV4-1 with TRBJ2-7; unclear D gene. Trimming shortened V by 0 bases and J by 4 bases, and 7 bases separated the two germline ends. CDR1 is MGHRA and CDR2 is YSYEKL in the germline V gene. This CDR3 region has 13 residues. For the CDR3, the DNA is TGCGCCAGCAGCCAAGAAGCGACATACGAGCAGTACTTC. As protein: CASSQEATYEQYF.

This chain joins TRBV29-1 and TRBJ1-2; 8 positions match TRBD1. Germline V CDR1 and CDR2: SQVTM, ANQGSEA. The CDR3 is made up of 16 amino acids. V trimming: 0 bases; J trimming: 4 bases; junction bases outside the gene matches: 10. The CDR3 loop reads CSVEDSRQGPSYGYTF. The CDR3 coding sequence is TGCAGCGTTGAAGACTCCAGACAGGGGCCGTCCTATGGCTACACCTTC.

The chain employs TRBV2 and TRBJ2-2; perhaps D is TRBD1 or TRBD2 (5 bases each). CDR3 size: 17 residues. From germline, CDR1 is SNHLY and CDR2 FYNNEI. The V and J ends lost 4 bases and 1 base respectively, with 16 bases between them. CDR3 coding DNA: TGTGCCAGCAGTGCTCTCCCCGGGACGGAGAACACCGGGGAGCTGTTTTTT. Its protein product is CASSALPGTENTGELFF. The variable domain in full, completed from reference TRBV2 and TRBJ2-2, reads EPEVTQTPSHQVTQMGQEVILRCVPISNHLYFYWYRQILGQKVEFLVSFYNNEISEKSEIFDDQFSVERPDGSNFTLKIRSTKLEDSAMYFCASSALPGTENTGELFFGEGSRLTVL.

The rearrangement joins TRBV4-3 to TRBJ2-5; D is uncertain. CDR3 length: 13 residues. Between the trimmed V and J ends, which lost 0 bases and 5 bases, there was a span of 7 bases. Germline V CDR1 and CDR2: LGHNA, YSLEER. As DNA, the CDR3 is TGCGCCAGCAGCCAAGATGAGGCGGAGACCCAGTACTTC. Amino acids: CASSQDEAETQYF.

This chain joins TRBV4-1 and TRBJ2-7, with a possible D match to TRBD1 (6 bases). Per germline, CDR1 MGHRA and CDR2 YSYEKL. The CDR3 consists of 13 residues. Trimming shortened V by 5 bases and J by 5 bases, and 13 bases separated the two germline ends. This chain's CDR3 is CASSYRAPDEQYF. The CDR3 region has the DNA TGCGCCAGCAGCTACAGGGCGCCTGACGAGCAGTACTTC.